This TCR beta chain comes out of a study of memory CD4+ T cells and cytomegalovirus serostatus. Regarding the study as a whole: The CMV-associated TCR signature appears largely within the CD4+ memory repertoire.

Some clones are missing from TCRdb's copy, which holds only in-frame ones; the method was immunoSEQ multiplex PCR. The repertoire consists of just under 65,000 clones, with roughly 80% occurring once and the leading ten covering 0.88%. The CDR3 length is 13 residues. Looked up from germline, CDR1 is SGHRS and CDR2 is YFSETQ. The V gene lost 0 bases and the J gene lost 7 bases, with 10 bases spanning the gap. This clone has just a few counts. The antigen remains unidentified. Single viable CD3+CD4+CD8-CD45RO+ cells were sorted as the memory CD4+ T cells. The chain combines TRBV5-1 with TRBJ1-1, with D unclear. This TCR was sampled from an adult in good health and CMV-seronegative. The material sequenced was memory CD4+ T cells from blood. In DNA, the CDR3 is TGCGCCAGCAGCTTGGGATACACTTATGAAGCTTTCTTT. Amino acids: CASSLGYTYEAFF. Combining the CDR3 with reference TRBV5-1 and TRBJ1-1 gives the whole variable domain KAGVTQTPRYLIKTRGQQVTLSCSPISGHRSVSWYQQTPGQGLQFLFEYFSETQRNKGNFPGRFSGRQFSNSRSEMNVSTLELGDSALYLCASSLGYTYEAFFGQGTRLTVV.